These T cell receptor beta chains were read from a single sample in a study of regulatory and conventional T cells in RAG deficiency. Produced via immunoSEQ multiplex PCR; TCRdb's table is partial and in-frame only. This sample has 20,000 to 25,000 clones; approximately 95% occur once, and the top ten carry 1.3%. This sample also appeared in a second study, on regulatory T cells.

Sequencing was carried out using CD25- CD4+ T cells sorted from blood. These receptors all stem from a human donor in good health. Each CDR3 is given with its conserved first and last residue. The D gene is left open where the match is weak. For some rows the clone size is stated as once, few or many, or as a class when expanded; others skip it.

abundance,d_gene,v_gene,j_gene,CDR3nt,CDR3aa
.,.,TRBV28,TRBJ1-1,TGTGCCAGCAGTAGAACGTATGCAGGGGAAGCTTTCTTT,CASSRTYAGEAFF
.,.,TRBV6-6,TRBJ1-4,TGTGCCAGCAGCTTGCAGGGAGGGGATGAAAAACTGTTTTTT,CASSLQGGDEKLFF
.,.,TRBV28,TRBJ2-3,TGTGCCAGCCAGGACAGTACTAGCACAGATACGCAGTATTTT,CASQDSTSTDTQYF
.,.,TRBV5-4,TRBJ1-5,TGTGCCAGCAGCAGGGGTTCCAATCAGCCCCAGCATTTT,CASSRGSNQPQHF
.,.,TRBV6-5,TRBJ2-7,TGTGCCAGCTGGAGGGACGGAGCCTACGAGCAGTACTTC,CASWRDGAYEQYF
.,TRBD2,TRBV5-1,TRBJ2-3,TGCGCCAGCAGCTTGGAGGGGCGGGGGACGGGAGATACGCAGTATTTT,CASSLEGRGTGDTQYF
.,TRBD1,TRBV5-1,TRBJ1-1,TGCGCCAGCAGCTTATCTAAGACAGGGGCGAACACTGAAGCTTTCTTT,CASSLSKTGANTEAFF
.,.,TRBV30,TRBJ2-3,TGTGCCTGGAGCCCAGCGGGAGATACGCAGTATTTT,CAWSPAGDTQYF
.,TRBD2,TRBV6-1,TRBJ2-7,TGTGCCAGCAGTCGGAGCGGGGGTCCCTACGAGCAGTACTTC,CASSRSGGPYEQYF
.,.,TRBV6-5,TRBJ1-5,TGTGCCAGCAGCCGTGGACAGAGCAATCAGCCCCAGCATTTT,CASSRGQSNQPQHF
.,.,TRBV30,TRBJ2-1,TGTGCCTGGAGCATCCAGATTCGGGGGGCCACAAATGAGCAGTTCTTC,CAWSIQIRGATNEQFF
.,.,TRBV2,TRBJ1-2,TGTGCCAGCAGCGAATCCGGGTCCCCCTATGGCTACACCTTC,CASSESGSPYGYTF
.,.,TRBV19,TRBJ2-7,TGTGCCAGTAGTATCACGGCAGGGAATTACGAGCAGTACTTC,CASSITAGNYEQYF
.,.,TRBV9,TRBJ2-1,TGTGCCAGCAGCGTGAGCTCGGTAACAGATGAGCAGTTCTTC,CASSVSSVTDEQFF
.,.,TRBV5-4,TRBJ1-3,TGTGCCAGCAGCCCCCCGGGATACTCTGGAAACACCATATATTTT,CASSPPGYSGNTIYF
.,.,TRBV7-2,TRBJ2-2,TGTGCCAGCAGCCCTCAAGCACTAGCTTCCGGGGAGCTGTTTTTT,CASSPQALASGELFF
.,TRBD1,TRBV27,TRBJ1-6,TGTGCCAGCAGTTTCCTACTTGGGACAGGGACTTCACCCCTCCACTTT,CASSFLLGTGTSPLHF
.,TRBD1,TRBV2,TRBJ1-4,TGTGCCAGCAGTAGGAGGGCAGGGGGCGAAAAACTGTTTTTT,CASSRRAGGEKLFF
once,.,TRBV6-6,TRBJ1-1,TGTGCCAGCATTCCCGAGGAGGGGTTTACTGAAGCTTTCTTT,CASIPEEGFTEAFF
.,TRBD2,TRBV11-2,TRBJ2-5,TGTGCCAGCAGCTTAGAGTTGCGGGGGGGCCTACGTGAGACCCAGTACTTC,CASSLELRGGLRETQYF
.,.,TRBV9,TRBJ2-7,TGTGCCAGCAGCCCCATGGGGGCAGGCGGTTATTCCCACGAGCAGTACTTC,CASSPMGAGGYSHEQYF
once,.,TRBV7-3,TRBJ1-3,TGTGCCAGCAGCTTAAACCGTTCGGTGGGGGGTTATAGCTCTGGAAACACCATATATTTT,CASSLNRSVGGYSSGNTIYF
.,.,TRBV7-3,TRBJ1-1,TGTGCCAGCAGCTTACGGTCGGGGGAGACTGAAGCTTTCTTT,CASSLRSGETEAFF
.,.,TRBV9,TRBJ1-3,TGTGCCAGCAGTAACGGGGACCCCGGAGGGGTCACCATATATTTT,CASSNGDPGGVTIYF
once,TRBD1,TRBV9,TRBJ2-1,TGTGCCAGCAGCGTACAGGGGGCTTCCGGCAATGAGCAGTTCTTC,CASSVQGASGNEQFF
.,.,TRBV27,TRBJ1-1,TGTGCCAGCAGTTCCCGGGAGAGAAATTTACACACTGAAGCTTTCTTT,CASSSRERNLHTEAFF
.,TRBD1,TRBV5-1,TRBJ1-4,TGCGCCAGCAGACCTGGGACAGGGGATAATGAAAAACTGTTTTTT,CASRPGTGDNEKLFF
.,.,TRBV6-5,TRBJ1-1,TGTGCCAGCAGTTACTCGGGGGGGGTAATTCGGACTGAAGCTTTCTTT,CASSYSGGVIRTEAFF
.,TRBD2,TRBV5-8,TRBJ2-5,TGTGCCAGCAGCTCGGGACTAGCGGCTCAAGAGACCCAGTACTTC,CASSSGLAAQETQYF
.,.,TRBV5-1,TRBJ2-5,TGCGCCAGCAGCCTGGAGGACAGCGATCAAGAGACCCAGTACTTC,CASSLEDSDQETQYF
.,TRBD2,TRBV19,TRBJ2-1,TGTGCCAGTAGTATTCCCCCCCCGGGGGGGGCGGAAAATGAGCAGTTCTTC,CASSIPPPGGAENEQFF
.,TRBD2,TRBV27,TRBJ2-3,TGTGCCAGCAGCCGGAGACTAGCGGGGGCGGATACGCAGTATTTT,CASSRRLAGADTQYF
.,.,TRBV10-3,TRBJ1-1,TGTGCCATCAGCTTCCAGGGGACATTCATGAACACTGAAGCTTTCTTT,CAISFQGTFMNTEAFF
once,TRBD2,TRBV27,TRBJ2-2,TGTGCCAGCAGTGCCCTAGCGGGGGGTAGGGCCGGGGAGCTGTTTTTT,CASSALAGGRAGELFF
.,TRBD1,TRBV5-6,TRBJ1-4,TGTGCCAGCAGCTTAGGACAGGGCGCTAATGAAAAACTGTTTTTT,CASSLGQGANEKLFF
.,.,TRBV28,TRBJ2-7,TGTGCCAGCAGGGTCAGGGGCCCTTCCTACGAGCAGTACTTC,CASRVRGPSYEQYF
.,TRBD1,TRBV7-2,TRBJ1-5,TGTGCCAGCAGCCGACAGGGGAAGAGCAATCAGCCCCAGCATTTT,CASSRQGKSNQPQHF
.,TRBD1,TRBV10-3,TRBJ2-2,TGTGCCATCAGGCGGACAGGGGACTATACCGGGGAGCTGTTTTTT,CAIRRTGDYTGELFF
.,.,TRBV11-2,TRBJ2-7,TGTGCCAGCAGCTTAGATCCCCCAGGGGCGAGCTCCTACGAGCAGTACTTC,CASSLDPPGASSYEQYF
.,TRBD1,TRBV6-1,TRBJ2-7,TGTGCCAGCGGCAGGGACAGCTACGAGCAGTACTTC,CASGRDSYEQYF
.,.,TRBV6-1,TRBJ2-3,TGTGCCAGCATCCCAGGGGCGCGTCGAAATACGCAGTATTTT,CASIPGARRNTQYF
.,.,TRBV7-2,TRBJ1-3,TGTGCCAGCAGCTTGACAGGCTCTGGAAACACCATATATTTT,CASSLTGSGNTIYF
.,.,TRBV5-1,TRBJ2-7,TGCGCCAGCAGCTTATTATCTGGACAGACCTACGAGCAGTACTTC,CASSLLSGQTYEQYF
.,.,TRBV5-6,TRBJ1-2,TGTGCCAGCAGCTTCCTTGTAGCAAATAACTATGGCTACACCTTC,CASSFLVANNYGYTF
.,.,TRBV2,TRBJ1-1,TGTGCCAGCAGCCCCGGGGGGCGGTCGACGGAAGCTTTCTTT,CASSPGGRSTEAFF
.,.,TRBV7-2,TRBJ1-2,TGTGCCAGCAGCTTAGACTCGGGAATCCTAGGGTATGGCTACACCTTC,CASSLDSGILGYGYTF
.,.,TRBV7-3,TRBJ2-5,TGTGCCAGCAGCTTAACGCTTACAGGCCAAGAGACCCAGTACTTC,CASSLTLTGQETQYF
.,.,TRBV7-2,TRBJ1-3,TGTGCCAGCAGCTTAGGGTTCAGCTCTGGAAACACCATATATTTT,CASSLGFSSGNTIYF
.,TRBD1,TRBV6-1,TRBJ2-3,TGTGCCAGCAGGGAAGACAGGGCCCGCACAGATACGCAGTATTTT,CASREDRARTDTQYF
once,TRBD2,TRBV7-2,TRBJ2-1,TGTGCCAGCAGCCCAAGGAAAGCGGGGGGATTATATGAGCAGTTCTTC,CASSPRKAGGLYEQFF
.,.,TRBV5-1,TRBJ2-2,TGCGCCAGCAACCTTCAGCCCGACACATCGGAGCTGTTTTTT,CASNLQPDTSELFF
.,TRBD2,TRBV10-3,TRBJ2-2,TGTGCCATCACTACTAGCGGGGGAGGCACCGGGGAGCTGTTTTTT,CAITTSGGGTGELFF
.,.,TRBV4-2,TRBJ2-7,TGTGCCAGCAGCCAAGATTTGTCCCGTCGGGGGATTAGCTCCTACGAGCAGTACTTC,CASSQDLSRRGISSYEQYF
.,TRBD1,TRBV29-1,TRBJ2-7,TGCAGCGTTGGACAGGGGACACGGGCCAACGAGCAGTACTTC,CSVGQGTRANEQYF
.,TRBD1,TRBV29-1,TRBJ2-5,TGCAGCGTTGTAAGGACAGGGGGTATATCGGAGACCCAGTACTTC,CSVVRTGGISETQYF
once,.,TRBV5-1,TRBJ1-1,TGCGCCAGCAGCTTTGGACTGACGAACACTGAAGCTTTCTTT,CASSFGLTNTEAFF
few,TRBD1,TRBV10-1,TRBJ1-2,TGCGCCAGCAGTCCCGGGACAGGGAATGGCTACACCTTC,CASSPGTGNGYTF
.,TRBD1,TRBV9,TRBJ2-5,TGTGCCAGCAGCGGACAGGGGCGATTCTGGGAGACCCAGTACTTC,CASSGQGRFWETQYF
.,TRBD2,TRBV10-3,TRBJ2-5,TGTGCCATCAGTGAGCCAACTAGCGGGGAAGAGACCCAGTACTTC,CAISEPTSGEETQYF
.,TRBD1,TRBV27,TRBJ2-3,TGTGCCAGCGTCCCTGACAGGGACCGCACAGATACGCAGTATTTT,CASVPDRDRTDTQYF